Sequencing of this TCR beta chain was carried out in a study of shared clonotypes between healthy human individuals. Study-wide findings and caveats: The researchers took only blood, and tissue repertoires probably look different.

Details on this clone: Its antigen is as yet unknown.

TCRdb keeps only in-frame clones here, not all; method: immunoSEQ multiplex PCR. Altogether roughly 660,000 clones are present, 90% being singletons, with the ten largest covering 34%. Germline V gene lookup returns CDR1 MNHNY and CDR2 SVGAGI (reference sequence). V was clipped by 5 bases and J by 1 base; unmatched bases: 5. CDR3 size: 15 residues. The sequence derives from a man aged 18 to 29 in good health. Some clones in this sample may be carry-over from other donors' samples. V is TRBV6-6 and J is TRBJ2-3, with 8 bases matching TRBD2. What was sequenced was memory CD8+ T cells from PBMCs. Subset here: CD45RO+ cells pooled with CCR7-negative TemRA cells. The CDR3 coding sequence is TGTGCCAGCAGTCACGGACTAGCCCGCACAGATACGCAGTATTTT. As protein: CASSHGLARTDTQYF.